Reported below is one T cell receptor beta chain. Its antigen remains unidentified. Under the ViraFEST assay, PBMC were stimulated with viral peptide pools so that antigen-specific CD4+ T cells expanded. Sequencing was performed afterwards. CD4+ T cell isolation took place after 10 days of culture. Nucleocapsid antibody tests were negative, and the vaccine recipients had no prior SARS-CoV-2 infection. The data were taken from a study of vaccination effects on CD4 cells after COVID-19. Assay used: immunoSEQ multiplex PCR; TCRdb lists only in-frame clones, some missing. The data hold some 68,000 clones, with 70% to 85% observed a single time. V dropped 1 base and J dropped 2 bases, with 12 bases sitting between them. Germline values: CDR1 SGHNT, CDR2 YYREEE (reference sequence). CDR3 size: 15 residues.

The chain has TRBV5-4 and TRBJ1-2; unclear D gene. This TCR was sampled from a human donor who received a COVID-19 vaccine. The source material was CD4+ T cells from PBMCs cultured with HCoV-OC43 spike peptides, sampled before COVID-19 vaccination. Subset described: HCoV-OC43 spike overlapping peptide pool stimulation. The CDR3 region is CASSLYSTENYGYTF. CDR3 in DNA: TGTGCCAGCAGCTTGTATTCCACAGAAAACTATGGCTACACCTTC.